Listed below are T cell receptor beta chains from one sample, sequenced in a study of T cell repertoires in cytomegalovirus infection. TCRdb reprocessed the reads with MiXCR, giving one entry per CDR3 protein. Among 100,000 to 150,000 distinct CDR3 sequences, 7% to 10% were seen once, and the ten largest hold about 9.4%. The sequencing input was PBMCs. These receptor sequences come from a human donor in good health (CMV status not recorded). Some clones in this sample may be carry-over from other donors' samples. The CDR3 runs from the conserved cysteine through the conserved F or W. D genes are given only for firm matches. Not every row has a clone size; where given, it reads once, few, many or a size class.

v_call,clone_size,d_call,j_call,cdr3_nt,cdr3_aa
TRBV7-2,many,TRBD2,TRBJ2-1,TGTGCCAGCAGCTTAGTTAGGGCGGGGGGGCTTTACAATGAGCAGTTCTTC,CASSLVRAGGLYNEQFF
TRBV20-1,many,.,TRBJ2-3,TGCAGTGCTAGAGATGTCCCGGGGGACCCCACAGATACGCAGTATTTT,CSARDVPGDPTDTQYF
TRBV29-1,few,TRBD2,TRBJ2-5,TGCAGCGTCGACCGGGGGGGGGTTCGGGAGACCCAGTACTTC,CSVDRGGVRETQYF
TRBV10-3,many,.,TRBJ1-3,TGTGCCATCAGTGGGGAAGCCAGACCGTCCTCTGGAAACACCATATATTTT,CAISGEARPSSGNTIYF
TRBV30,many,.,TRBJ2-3,TGTGCCTGGAGTGTACTGGGAGATACGCAGTATTTT,CAWSVLGDTQYF
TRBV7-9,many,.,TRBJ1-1,TGTGCCAGCAGCCTCCCACGGAACACTGAAGCTTTCTTT,CASSLPRNTEAFF
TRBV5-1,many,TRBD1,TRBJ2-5,TGCGCCAGCAGCTTGCCACAGGGGACGGAGACCCAGTACTTC,CASSLPQGTETQYF
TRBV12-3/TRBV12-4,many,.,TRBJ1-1,TGTGCCAGCAGTCCAGCCGGGGGGCGCATTGAAGCTTTCTTT,CASSPAGGRIEAFF
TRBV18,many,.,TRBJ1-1,TGTGCCAGCTCACCACTTTCGGTGAACACTGAAGCTTTCTTT,CASSPLSVNTEAFF
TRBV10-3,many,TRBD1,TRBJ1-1,TGTGCCATCAGTGATACAGGGGGCGAGGGAGCTTTCTTT,CAISDTGGEGAFF
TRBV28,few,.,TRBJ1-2,TGTGCCAGCAGCCCGGAGGTCTATGGCTACACCTTC,CASSPEVYGYTF
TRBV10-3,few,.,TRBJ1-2,TGTGCCATCAACTCGGGGCAGGGGTCATATGGCTACACCTTC,CAINSGQGSYGYTF
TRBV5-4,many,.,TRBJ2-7,TGTGCCAGCAGCTTGACAGGGCCCTCCTACGAGCAGTACTTC,CASSLTGPSYEQYF
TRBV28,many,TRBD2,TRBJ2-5,TGTGCCAGCAGTTCCCCGGGACTACCCCAAGAGACCCAGTACTTC,CASSSPGLPQETQYF
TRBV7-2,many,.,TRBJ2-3,TGTGCCAGCAGCTTAGCGGGGGCAGGCCCAAACACAGATACGCAGTATTTT,CASSLAGAGPNTDTQYF
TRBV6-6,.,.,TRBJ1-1,TGTGCCAGCAGTAAACTTAGGGAGGACACTGAAGCTTTCTTT,CASSKLREDTEAFF
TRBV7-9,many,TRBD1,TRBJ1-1,TGTGCCAGCAACCGGGACAGCGATAACACTGAAGCTTTCTTT,CASNRDSDNTEAFF
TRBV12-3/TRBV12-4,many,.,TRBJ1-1,TGTGCCAGCAGCTTGGCGGGAGGTACTGAAGCTTTCTTT,CASSLAGGTEAFF
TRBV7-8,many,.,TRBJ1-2,TGTGCCAGCAGCTTCGGAGGAAACTATGGCTACACCTTC,CASSFGGNYGYTF
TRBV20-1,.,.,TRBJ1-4,TGCAGTGCCTTCAATGAAAAACTGTTTTTT,CSAFNEKLFF
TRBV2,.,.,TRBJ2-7,TGTGCCAGCAACATCCACCTTGACGAGCAGTACTTC,CASNIHLDEQYF
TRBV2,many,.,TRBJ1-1,TGTGCCAGCAGTGAACCCTCCAAGGGTAGCTATAACACTGAAGCTTTCTTT,CASSEPSKGSYNTEAFF
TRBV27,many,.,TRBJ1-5,TGTGCCAGCAGTCCCCACTGGGCAACTACGAATCAGCCCCAGCATTTT,CASSPHWATTNQPQHF
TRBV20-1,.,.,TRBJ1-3,TGCAGTGCTAGAGCCGGGGCAGCCTCTGGAAACACCATATATTTT,CSARAGAASGNTIYF
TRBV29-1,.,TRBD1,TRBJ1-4,TGCAGCGTTGAGGACAGGGATGAAAAACTGTTTTTT,CSVEDRDEKLFF
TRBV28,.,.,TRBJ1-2,TGTGCCAGCACCCTAGCGGGGCCCCTTCTCTATGGCTACACCTTC,CASTLAGPLLYGYTF
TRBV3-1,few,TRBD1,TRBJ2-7,TGTGCCAGCACACGGACAGGGGGGTGGGAGCAGTACTTC,CASTRTGGWEQYF
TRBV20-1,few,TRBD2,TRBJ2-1,TGCAGTGCTAGCTGGGGACTAGGCCGGACCAATGAGCAGTTCTTC,CSASWGLGRTNEQFF
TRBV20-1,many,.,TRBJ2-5,TGCAGTGCTAGTTTAATGAAAGAGACCCAGTACTTC,CSASLMKETQYF
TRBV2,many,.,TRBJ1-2,TGTGCCAGCAGTAATACCCCGACAGGAGCTGGCTACACCTTC,CASSNTPTGAGYTF
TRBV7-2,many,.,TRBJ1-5,TGTGCCAGCAGCTTAGTTAAAAGCAATCAGCCCCAGCATTTT,CASSLVKSNQPQHF
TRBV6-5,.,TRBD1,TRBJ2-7,TGTGCCAGCAGTACAACCGGGACAGGGGCGTACGAGCAGTACTTC,CASSTTGTGAYEQYF
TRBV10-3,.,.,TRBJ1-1,TGTGCCACACAACAGGGTTTAGTGACTGAAGCTTTCTTT,CATQQGLVTEAFF
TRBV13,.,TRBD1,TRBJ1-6,TGTGCCAGCAGCACGGACAGGGTAGATGGTTCACCCCTCCACTTT,CASSTDRVDGSPLHF
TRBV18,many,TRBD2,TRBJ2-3,TGTGCCAGCTCACCTCTAGCGGGGGACACAGATACGCAGTATTTT,CASSPLAGDTDTQYF
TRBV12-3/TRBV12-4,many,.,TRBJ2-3,TGTGCCAGCAGCCCCTCGAGGCCAGATACGCAGTATTTT,CASSPSRPDTQYF
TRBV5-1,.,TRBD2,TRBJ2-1,TGCGCCAGCAGCACGACTAGCGGGGGGGTTGGTGAGCAGTTCTTC,CASSTTSGGVGEQFF
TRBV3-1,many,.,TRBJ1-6,TGTGCCAGCAGCCATCCGGGCAACAATTCACCCCTCCACTTT,CASSHPGNNSPLHF
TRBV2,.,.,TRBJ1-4,TGTGCCAGCAGTTTCGGACCGCTCCGAAATGAAAAACTGTTTTTT,CASSFGPLRNEKLFF
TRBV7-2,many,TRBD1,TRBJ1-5,TGTGCCAGCAGCCTACAGGGGGGGAGCAATCAGCCCCAGCATTTT,CASSLQGGSNQPQHF
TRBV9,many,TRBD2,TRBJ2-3,TGTGCCAGCAGCAGACCTAGCGGGAGCACAGATACGCAGTATTTT,CASSRPSGSTDTQYF
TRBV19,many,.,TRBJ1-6,TGTGCCAGTAGTCCTCTGGTCGGCAGGGTCAATAATTCACCCCTCCACTTT,CASSPLVGRVNNSPLHF
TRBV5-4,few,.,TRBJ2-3,TGTGCCAGCAGCTTGGAAGCCGCCACAGATACGCAGTATTTT,CASSLEAATDTQYF
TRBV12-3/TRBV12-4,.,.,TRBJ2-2,TGTGCCAGCACCTCGGGCAGGAACACCGGGGAGCTGTTTTTT,CASTSGRNTGELFF
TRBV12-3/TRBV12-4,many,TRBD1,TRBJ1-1,TGTGCCAGCACGTACAGGGGAGGCGCTGAAGCTTTCTTT,CASTYRGGAEAFF
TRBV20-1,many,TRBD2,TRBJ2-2,TGCAGTGCTAGAGATAAGAGCGGGGGTTGGAACACCGGGGAGCTGTTTTTT,CSARDKSGGWNTGELFF
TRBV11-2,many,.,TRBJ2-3,TGTGCCAGCAGCACGGGACGTAGCACAGATACGCAGTATTTT,CASSTGRSTDTQYF
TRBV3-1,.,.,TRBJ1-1,TGTGCCAGCAGCCAAGGAGGGGGGGACACTGAAGCTTTCTTT,CASSQGGGDTEAFF
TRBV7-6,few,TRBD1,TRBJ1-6,TGTGCCAGCAGCGGACCGGGACAGGCGGATTCACCCCTCCACTTT,CASSGPGQADSPLHF